These 21 T cell receptor beta chains came from one sample sequenced in a study of T cells in Graves' hyperthyroidism and ophthalmopathy. Amplification yielded TCR beta CDR3 regions, with RNA transcripts as the source. An initial round of RT-PCR targeting the TCR CDR3 relied on the HTBI primer set. TCRdb redid the calling of the multiplex PCR reads with MiXCR, one entry per CDR3 protein. The sample yields a few hundred thousand distinct CDR3 sequences, around 14% seen once. The sequencing sample was made of blood. Every receptor here comes from a woman aged 30 to 39 with Graves' hyperthyroidism.

V gene TRBV28 combines with J gene TRBJ1-3; tentative D call: TRBD1 (6 bases). Germline-derived CDR1 and CDR2 are MDHEN and SYDVKM. The CDR3 loop spans 17 amino acids. The germline V and J ends were trimmed by 4 bases and 4 bases, with 20 bases remaining between them. CDR3 nucleotides: TGTGCCAGCAGTTCCTGGTCCGGGACAAGCGACGGAAACACCATATATTTT. Protein product: CASSSWSGTSDGNTIYF.

This clonotype came up many times. The V and J genes are TRBV24-1 and TRBJ2-3; 9 positions match TRBD2. CDR1 KGHDR and CDR2 SFDVKD come from the germline V gene. V was clipped by 2 bases and J by 1 base; unmatched bases: 6. The length of the CDR3 is 17 residues. The CDR3 bases are TGTGCCACCAGTGATTCCCCGGTAGCGGGAGGCACAGATACGCAGTATTTT. This sequence encodes CATSDSPVAGGTDTQYF.

J is TRBJ2-2 and V is TRBV20-1; D possibly corresponds to TRBD2 (6 bases). CDR1 is DFQATT and CDR2 is SNEGSKA in the germline V gene (reference sequence). The germline V and J ends were trimmed by 4 bases and 6 bases, with 15 bases remaining between them. This CDR3 contains 14 residues. CDR3 coding DNA: TGCAGTGCTACGGACGGGAGTCGGCCCGGGGAGCTGTTTTTT. It translates to CSATDGSRPGELFF.

The V gene is TRBV30, the J gene TRBJ1-6; D not certain. Germline V gene sequence: CDR1 GTSNPN, CDR2 SVGIG (reference sequence). V dropped 0 bases and J dropped 4 bases, with 13 bases sitting between them. This CDR3 comprises 16 residues. CDR3 nucleotides: TGTGCCTGGAGTGTAATCGGGGTTGAGTATAATTCACCCCTCCACTTT. Amino acids: CAWSVIGVEYNSPLHF.

The J gene is TRBJ1-1, the V gene TRBV5-6; no clear D. This CDR3 is 15 amino acids long. Trimming removed 3 bases from V and 0 bases from J, with 12 bases in between. Germline V lookup: CDR1 SGHDT, CDR2 YYEEEE. The CDR3 region is CASSSQHSVNTEAFF. Here the CDR3 DNA reads TGTGCCAGCAGCTCACAACACTCGGTGAACACTGAAGCTTTCTTT. Using reference TRBV5-6 and TRBJ1-1 for the parts outside the CDR3, the full variable domain is DAGVTQSPTHLIKTRGQQVTLRCSPKSGHDTVSWYQQALGQGPQFIFQYYEEEERQRGNFPDRFSGHQFPNYSSELNVNALLLGDSALYLCASSSQHSVNTEAFFGQGTRLTVV.

This clonotype was observed many times. The chain joins TRBV28 to TRBJ2-1, with D possibly being TRBD1 (5 bases). The CDR3 has 14 residues. V was pared by 7 bases and J by 5 bases, with 15 bases between. CDR1 is MDHEN, CDR2 SYDVKM, per germline. DNA of the CDR3: TGTGCCAGCAAATCCTATGACAGAAACAATGAGCAGTTCTTC. This sequence encodes CASKSYDRNNEQFF. The full variable domain, in which reference TRBV28 and TRBJ2-1 provide the parts outside the CDR3, is DVKVTQSSRYLVKRTGEKVFLECVQDMDHENMFWYRQDPGLGLRLIYFSYDVKMKEKGDIPEGYSVSREKKERFSLILESASTNQTSMYLCASKSYDRNNEQFFGPGTRLTVL.

This clonotype was detected a few times. This chain uses TRBV19 with TRBJ1-1; D is perhaps TRBD1 (6 bases). Germline assignment: CDR1 LNHDA and CDR2 SQIVND (reference sequence). The CDR3 length is 15 residues. The V and J ends lost 2 bases and 2 bases respectively, with 12 bases between them. In nucleotides, the CDR3 is TGTGCCAGTAGTATAAAGAGACAGGCTAACACTGAAGCTTTCTTT. Translated, it gives CASSIKRQANTEAFF.

The chain has TRBV12-3 or TRBV12-4 and TRBJ2-1; no reliable D call. Trimming took 6 bases from V and 5 from J, leaving 11 bases between them. This CDR3 region has 13 residues. CDR3 sequence (DNA): TGTGCCAGCAGGGATACTCTCAACAATGAGCAGTTCTTC. Translating gives CASRDTLNNEQFF.

About this clonotype itself: One base away lies a much larger clone, so this may be a sequencing read error. The J gene is TRBJ2-6, the V gene TRBV12-3 or TRBV12-4; a weak D match, TRBD2 (6 bases). The CDR3 covers 17 residues. In nucleotides, the CDR3 is TGTGCCAGCAGCCCACTACCTACGACGCGCGGGGCCAACGTCCTGGCTTTC. Translation: CASSPLPTTRGANVLAF.

The chain recombines TRBV15 with TRBJ2-1; 11 nucleotides line up with TRBD2. Per the germline V gene, CDR1 is LNHNV and CDR2 is YYDKDF (reference sequence). The CDR3 spans 15 residues. Trimming at V came to 4 bases and at J to 6 bases, leaving 5 bases not matched to a gene. The DNA of the CDR3 is TGTGCCACCAGCACACTAGCGGGAGATCTCAATGAGCAGTTCTTC. Translating gives CATSTLAGDLNEQFF.

The chain recombines TRBV9 with TRBJ2-7; 8 nucleotides line up with TRBD2. CDR1 is SGDLS, CDR2 YYNGEE, per germline. V lost 0 bases and J lost 2; bases outside the gene matches: 4. The CDR3 is made up of 15 amino acids. CDR3 in DNA: TGTGCCAGCAGCGTAGACGTAGCGGGGACCTACGAGCAGTACTTC. It yields the protein CASSVDVAGTYEQYF.

J is TRBJ2-2 and V is TRBV19; 8 bases are shared with TRBD1. Losses at the gene ends were 5 bases for V and 1 base for J; bases not matched to a gene: 3. The CDR3 extends over 15 amino acids. Germline V lookup: CDR1 LNHDA, CDR2 SQIVND (reference sequence). The CDR3 is CASSVQGVNTGELFF. The CDR3 DNA is TGTGCCAGTAGTGTACAGGGGGTGAACACCGGGGAGCTGTTTTTT.

This clonotype was observed many times. The chain links TRBV11-2 to TRBJ2-4; D uncertain. This CDR3 has 14 amino acids. V was cut by 3 bases and J by 8 bases, with 14 bases left in between. Germline V gives CDR1 SGHAT, CDR2 FQNNGV. CDR3 sequence (DNA): TGTGCCAGCAGCTTTCTCCCAGGAGAACACATTCAGTACTTC. It specifies CASSFLPGEHIQYF.

This clonotype turned up a few times. The chain recombines TRBV7-9 with TRBJ1-1, with D tentatively TRBD1 (5 bases). V lost 1 base, J lost 7 bases, and 10 bases lay in between. CDR1 is SEHNR and CDR2 is FQNEAQ in the germline V gene (reference sequence). CDR3 length equals 13 residues. CDR3 residues: CASSLVGDYEAFF. The DNA of the CDR3 is TGTGCCAGCAGCTTAGTAGGGGACTATGAAGCTTTCTTT.

The CDR3 here is CASSYEREYHGELFF. CDR3 DNA sequence: TGTGCCAGCAGTTACGAGCGGGAGTATCACGGGGAGCTGTTTTTT. V and J are TRBV6-6 and TRBJ2-2; 8 bases map to TRBD2. This CDR3 comprises 15 residues. Germline assignment: CDR1 MNHNY and CDR2 SVGAGI (reference sequence). With 2 bases clipped from V and 7 bases from J, the junction kept 6 bases outside the gene matches.

The chain is built from TRBV20-1 and TRBJ2-7, with unresolved D. CDR1 and CDR2 (germline): DFQATT, SNEGSKA (reference sequence). This CDR3 contains 11 residues. V lost 6 bases, J lost 5 bases, and 11 bases lay in between. The CDR3 DNA reads TGCAGTGCCACATCTCCTAACGAGCAGTACTTC. It yields the protein CSATSPNEQYF.

This clonotype was counted only a few times. This rearrangement joins TRBV10-2 to TRBJ2-1; 10 positions match TRBD2. The CDR3 is made up of 17 amino acids. In germline, CDR1 is WSHSY, CDR2 SAAADI. The V gene end was trimmed by 0 bases and the J gene end by 5 bases; junction bases not matched to a gene: 7. For the CDR3, the DNA is TGCGCCAGCAGTGAGTCTAGAGCGGGAGGGTCCCACAATGAGCAGTTCTTC. Its protein is CASSESRAGGSHNEQFF.

This clonotype was observed a few times. The chain carries TRBV10-2 and TRBJ2-1; no clear D. Trimming removed 10 bases at V and 2 bases at J, with 15 bases between. The CDR3 loop spans 14 amino acids. CDR1 is WSHSY, CDR2 SAAADI, per germline. This CDR3 reads CATLSAAPYNEQFF. CDR3 in DNA: TGCGCCACCCTCTCGGCGGCCCCCTACAATGAGCAGTTCTTC.

This clonotype occurred many times. The chain joins TRBV12-3 or TRBV12-4 to TRBJ2-7; tentatively, D is TRBD1 (6 bases). The CDR3 loop spans 15 amino acids. Deletions cut 3 bases from V and 2 bases from J, with 14 bases between. The CDR3 DNA follows: TGTGCCAGCAGTTTCGGACAGCGGAACGCCTACGAGCAGTACTTC. Its translation: CASSFGQRNAYEQYF.

V gene TRBV27 combines with J gene TRBJ1-5; 8 positions agree with TRBD1. This CDR3 comprises 15 residues. Germline CDR1 is MNHEY and CDR2 is SMNVEV (reference sequence). After removal of 4 bases from V and 6 bases from J, the junction contained 8 bases not matched to a gene. CDR3 residues: CASSSITGGRQPQHF. CDR3 sequence (DNA): TGTGCCAGCAGTTCCATCACAGGGGGACGTCAGCCCCAGCATTTT.

The V call is TRBV6-5, the J call TRBJ1-2; weak D call: TRBD1 (5 bases). This CDR3 region has 14 residues. V was cut by 2 bases and J by 1 base, with 8 bases left in between. From germline, CDR1 is MNHEY and CDR2 SVGAGI. CDR3 in amino acids: CASSYGTDNYGYTF. CDR3 DNA sequence: TGTGCCAGCAGTTACGGGACGGATAACTATGGCTACACCTTC.